What follows are 28 T cell receptor beta chains derived from one specimen sequenced in a study of human T cells and chemical hapten exposure. TCRdb processed the RACE reads anew with MiXCR; each CDR3 protein has one entry. The sample has roughly 150,000 distinct CDR3 sequences, around 30% seen once. The time point was: patch test 3, about 24 weeks after DPC sensitization. Described treatment: therapeutic diphenylcyclopropenone sensitization with weekly scalp DPC. The sample consisted of whole blood, taken in connection with sensitization to the hapten diphenylcyclopropenone (DPC). All receptors come from a woman aged 18-29 years with alopecia areata. Some clones in this sample may be carry-over from other donors' samples.

The gene calls are TRBV2 and TRBJ2-6, with D possibly TRBD2 on 7 matching bases. Per the germline V gene, CDR1 is SNHLY and CDR2 is FYNNEI. V dropped 5 bases and J dropped 2 bases, with 16 bases sitting between them. The CDR3 has 17 residues. The CDR3 region has the DNA TGTGCCAGCAGTACTCCTGTCGGGGGGCCTGGGGCCAACGTCCTGACTTTC. This codes for CASSTPVGGPGANVLTF.

This chain joins TRBV11-2 and TRBJ1-1; D uncertain. The CDR3 spans 14 residues. Trimming pared 7 bases from V and 5 bases from J, leaving 17 bases between. Per the germline V gene, CDR1 is SGHAT and CDR2 is FQNNGV. In nucleotides, the CDR3 is TGTGCCAGCACCCACTGGACGACCCGGACTGAAGCTTTCTTT. Translation: CASTHWTTRTEAFF.

This clonotype was seen a handful of times. The genes are TRBV29-1 and TRBJ2-3, with 11 bases aligning to TRBD2. The J segment lost 2 bases and the V segment lost 6 bases, leaving 7 bases of the junction unmatched. This CDR3 has 15 residues. CDR1 and CDR2 from the germline V gene are SQVTM and ANQGSEA. The CDR3, as DNA: TGCAGCGTCGCACCGGGACTAGCGGCCACAGATACGCAGTATTTT. This encodes CSVAPGLAATDTQYF.

This chain joins TRBV20-1 and TRBJ1-4, with D hard to call. Looked up from germline, CDR1 is DFQATT and CDR2 is SNEGSKA (reference sequence). The CDR3 has 13 amino acids. V lost 3 bases and J 10 bases, leaving 15 bases between the germline ends. The CDR3 spells CSASSGWKLKLFF. In nucleotides, the CDR3 is TGCAGTGCTAGTTCTGGATGGAAGTTAAAACTGTTTTTT.

This clonotype was seen a handful of times. The chain is built from TRBV4-3 and TRBJ1-5; D not certain. V dropped 1 base and J dropped 3 bases, with 4 bases sitting between them. The CDR3 length is 13 residues. Germline V lookup: CDR1 LGHNA, CDR2 YSLEER. The CDR3 DNA is TGCGCCAGCAGCCAAGTCCACAATCAGCCCCAGCATTTT. Translated: CASSQVHNQPQHF.

This clonotype was seen a handful of times. CDR3 protein: CASSSGVGQETQYF. CDR3 DNA: TGTGCCAGCAGTAGTGGGGTTGGGCAAGAGACCCAGTACTTC. The genes are TRBV28 and TRBJ2-5, with D uncertain. Germline lookup yields CDR1 MDHEN and CDR2 SYDVKM. Trimming shortened V by 5 bases and J by 2 bases, and 12 bases separated the two germline ends. This CDR3 contains 14 residues.

This clonotype has more than one count but fewer than ten. The genes are TRBV3-1 and TRBJ2-1; 9 bases align to TRBD1. V was clipped by 4 bases and J by 1 base; unmatched bases: 8. The CDR3 contains 17 residues. In germline, CDR1 is LGHDT, CDR2 YNNKEL (reference sequence). The CDR3, as DNA: TGTGCCAGCAGCCCCAGGCGGGACAGGGTATCCTACAATGAGCAGTTCTTC. Translated, it gives CASSPRRDRVSYNEQFF.

This chain links TRBV29-1 with TRBJ1-2, with D possibly being TRBD1 (6 bases). In germline, CDR1 is SQVTM, CDR2 ANQGSEA. The ends were cut back, 4 bases at V and 3 bases at J, with 12 bases in the middle. The CDR3 runs to 13 residues. CDR3 in DNA: TGCAGCGTTGCAGGGGCTCCCTACTATGGCTACACCTTC. Translated: CSVAGAPYYGYTF.

The chain is built from TRBV4-2 and TRBJ2-3, with D possibly TRBD1 on 5 matching bases. Germline V gives CDR1 LGHNA, CDR2 YNFKEQ. The CDR3 has 16 residues. The V end lost 4 bases, the J end lost 3 bases, and 17 bases lay between the germline ends. The CDR3 nucleotides are TGTGCCAGCAGCCCCCGTTGGGGCAGGGATACAGATACGCAGTATTTT. It specifies CASSPRWGRDTDTQYF.

A single count supports this clonotype. The chain recombines TRBV7-2 with TRBJ1-2; D is unresolved. Germline V gene sequence: CDR1 SGHTA, CDR2 FQGNSA. The CDR3 is made up of 14 amino acids. Trimming removed 6 bases from V and 4 bases from J, with 15 bases in between. The CDR3 nucleotides are TGTGCCAGCAGGGTTGCGCATCCCTCCTATGGCTACACCTTC. This gives the protein CASRVAHPSYGYTF.

This chain joins TRBV7-2 and TRBJ2-1, with D hard to call. The germline V and J ends were trimmed by 5 bases and 8 bases, with 7 bases remaining between them. CDR3 length equals 11 residues. The V gene's germline CDR1 is SGHTA and CDR2 FQGNSA. The CDR3 protein is CASSLRYEQFF. The CDR3 coding sequence is TGTGCCAGCAGCCTTCGGTATGAGCAGTTCTTC.

Ten or more counts support this clonotype. This chain's CDR3 is CSDVPGQGLYEQYF. CDR3 in DNA: TGCAGCGACGTCCCGGGACAGGGCCTCTACGAGCAGTACTTC. This sequence joins TRBV29-1 and TRBJ2-7; 9 bases are shared with TRBD1. The germline CDR1 and CDR2 sequences are SQVTM and ANQGSEA. CDR3 size: 14 residues. The V gene end was trimmed by 7 bases and the J gene end by 3 bases; junction bases not matched to a gene: 10.

This chain joins TRBV7-2 and TRBJ2-2; 7 nucleotides agree with TRBD2. Losses at the gene ends were 2 bases for V and 6 bases for J; bases not matched to a gene: 3. The germline V gene encodes CDR1 SGHTA and CDR2 FQGNSA. The CDR3 consists of 14 residues. The CDR3 spells CASSLLSGAGELFF. The CDR3 DNA reads as TGTGCCAGCAGCTTACTGAGCGGGGCCGGGGAGCTGTTTTTT.

The rearrangement links TRBV29-1 to TRBJ2-6, with a possible D match to TRBD1 (5 bases). Germline assignment: CDR1 SQVTM and CDR2 ANQGSEA. This CDR3 is built from 16 residues. The V end lost 5 bases, the J end lost 0 bases, and 14 bases lay between the germline ends. CDR3 protein: CSVSDDSRSGANVLTF. The CDR3 region has the DNA TGCAGCGTTTCCGACGACAGCCGCTCTGGGGCCAACGTCCTGACTTTC.

This chain links TRBV7-2 with TRBJ1-6; D call uncertain. Trimming took off 3 bases at V and 8 bases at J, with 5 bases between the two ends. Germline V gives CDR1 SGHTA, CDR2 FQGNSA. CDR3 length equals 12 residues. The CDR3, as DNA: TGTGCCAGCAGCTTCACTGATTCACCCCTCCACTTT. Translation: CASSFTDSPLHF.

This clonotype has ten or more counts. For the CDR3, the DNA is TGCAGCGTTCGACGGACGAGCACAGATACGCAGTATTTT. Translating it yields CSVRRTSTDTQYF. The chain recombines TRBV29-1 with TRBJ2-3; D is undetermined. Germline V gene sequence: CDR1 SQVTM, CDR2 ANQGSEA. V dropped 5 bases and J dropped 0 bases, with 9 bases sitting between them. The CDR3 runs 13 residues.

This clonotype was found many times. This chain uses TRBV20-1 with TRBJ2-3; a weak D match, TRBD1 (6 bases). The CDR3 spans 14 residues. Germline V lookup: CDR1 DFQATT, CDR2 SNEGSKA (reference sequence). V lost 7 bases and J 0 bases, leaving 14 bases between the germline ends. CDR3 sequence reads: CSGWGPRSTDTQYF. The CDR3, as DNA: TGCAGTGGGTGGGGGCCCCGCAGCACAGATACGCAGTATTTT.

This clonotype was picked up many times. The gene calls are TRBV29-1 and TRBJ1-4; D is possibly TRBD1 (5 bases). Trimming left V 1 base short and J 8 bases short, with 11 bases between. The CDR3 has 13 residues. Germline V gene sequence: CDR1 SQVTM, CDR2 ANQGSEA. CDR3 DNA sequence: TGCAGCGTTGAAGGGCAGGGTGTCGAAAAACTGTTTTTT. Translation: CSVEGQGVEKLFF.

This rearrangement joins TRBV3-1 to TRBJ2-2, with unresolved D. This CDR3 spans 17 amino acids. Germline assignment: CDR1 LGHDT and CDR2 YNNKEL (reference sequence). The V and J ends lost 3 bases and 1 base respectively, with 15 bases between them. The CDR3: CASSHGSRVGNTGELFF. The CDR3 nucleotides read TGTGCCAGCAGCCACGGAAGTCGCGTAGGGAACACCGGGGAGCTGTTTTTT.

The chain combines TRBV6-2 or TRBV6-3 with TRBJ2-1; D remains unclear. The CDR3 is 14 residues long. Trimming left V 6 bases short and J 4 bases short, with 13 bases between. Germline V CDR1 and CDR2: MNHEY, SVGEGT. CDR3 region: CASRPATSYNEQFF. The CDR3 DNA is TGTGCCAGCAGGCCGGCTACCTCTTACAATGAGCAGTTCTTC.

This clonotype was counted between two and nine times. The chain couples TRBV7-9 to TRBJ1-3, with 7 bases matching TRBD1. V gave up 4 bases and J gave up 5 bases; unmatched junction bases: 5. Germline CDR1 SEHNR, CDR2 FQNEAQ (reference sequence). This CDR3 has 14 residues. CDR3 sequence (DNA): TGTGCCAGCAGCTCCGGACAGGCTCGAAACACCATATATTTT. As protein: CASSSGQARNTIYF.

This clonotype was seen a few times. This chain connects TRBV19 to TRBJ2-1; D unresolved. This CDR3 is 12 amino acids long. Trimming shortened V by 5 bases and J by 4 bases, and 6 bases separated the two germline ends. Germline loops: CDR1 LNHDA, CDR2 SQIVND (reference sequence). Here the CDR3 reads CASSWAYNEQFF. The CDR3 coding sequence is TGTGCCAGTAGTTGGGCTTACAATGAGCAGTTCTTC. The variable domain in full, with the rest retrieved from reference TRBV19 and TRBJ2-1, is DGGITQSPKYLFRKEGQNVTLSCEQNLNHDAMYWYRQDPGQGLRLIYYSQIVNDFQKGDIAEGYSVSREKKESFPLTVTSAQKNPTAFYLCASSWAYNEQFFGPGTRLTVL.

The J gene is TRBJ1-5, the V gene TRBV7-9; no clear D gene. V was trimmed by 1 base and J by 2 bases, leaving 9 bases between them. The germline V gene has CDR1 SEHNR and CDR2 FQNEAQ (reference sequence). This CDR3 has 15 residues. CDR3 amino acids: CASSLGDSGNQPQHF. The CDR3 DNA reads TGTGCCAGCAGCTTAGGGGATAGTGGCAATCAGCCCCAGCATTTT.

The V call is TRBV24-1, the J call TRBJ2-7; 7 nucleotides align to TRBD1. Trimming removed 2 bases from V and 6 bases from J; junction bases left unmatched: 3. This CDR3 is built from 13 residues. The V gene's germline CDR1 is KGHDR and CDR2 SFDVKD. The CDR3 sequence is CATSDYRGGEQYF. The CDR3 DNA reads as TGTGCCACCAGTGATTACAGGGGTGGCGAGCAGTACTTC.

The chain links TRBV7-7 to TRBJ2-5; 10 nucleotides match TRBD1. V shed 1 base, J shed 5 bases, and the junction held 1 base outside the gene matches. CDR3 length: 14 amino acids. CDR1 SSHAT and CDR2 FNYEAQ come from the germline V gene (reference sequence). CDR3 coding DNA: TGTGCCAGCAGCTTAGGACAGGGGGCGGAGACCCAGTACTTC. Amino acid sequence: CASSLGQGAETQYF.

This sequence joins TRBV4-1 and TRBJ2-1; D is perhaps TRBD1 or TRBD2 (5 bases each). CDR3 length: 14 amino acids. The V end was cut by 0 bases, the J end by 9 bases, with 12 bases between. Germline CDR1 and CDR2: MGHRA and YSYEKL. CDR3 protein: CASSQDWGIGEQFF. The CDR3 DNA reads as TGCGCCAGCAGCCAAGATTGGGGGATCGGTGAGCAGTTCTTC.

The chain combines TRBV29-1 with TRBJ2-7; 8 nucleotides match TRBD1. The CDR3 loop spans 12 amino acids. J was trimmed by 6 bases and V by 3 bases; bases with no gene match: 4. The germline V gene has CDR1 SQVTM and CDR2 ANQGSEA. CDR3 in amino acids: CSVEGQASEQYF. The DNA of the CDR3 is TGCAGCGTTGAGGGACAGGCGAGCGAGCAGTACTTC.

This clonotype occurred many times. The chain uses TRBV18 and TRBJ2-1; 7 nucleotides match TRBD1. Trimming cost V 8 bases and J 10 bases; bases outside gene matches: 11. Germline lookup yields CDR1 KGHSH and CDR2 LQKENI. This CDR3 has 13 amino acids. The chain's CDR3 is CASHHQGDGEQFF. The CDR3 DNA sequence: TGTGCCAGCCATCACCAGGGGGATGGAGAGCAGTTCTTC. The full variable domain, rest sourced from reference TRBV18 and TRBJ2-1, is NAGVMQNPRHLVRRRGQEARLRCSPMKGHSHVYWYRQLPEEGLKFMVYLQKENIIDESGMPKERFSAEFPKEGPSILRIQQVVRGDSAAYFCASHHQGDGEQFFGPGTRLTVL.